The next 18 T cell receptor beta chains were all read from a single sample in a study of blood T cell repertoires in COVID-19. Some clones are missing from TCRdb's copy, which holds only in-frame ones; the method was immunoSEQ multiplex PCR. The table has 300,000 to 450,000 clones, approximately 92% seen once; the top ten hold about 1%. Sequenced: PBMCs or T cells enriched from blood (not recorded which). The receptors come from a man between 18 and 35 years old who had recovered from COVID-19.

Of note for this clone: The junction departs from the called germline gene at one end, perhaps through a read error. This sequence joins TRBV3-1 (or the pseudogene TRBV3-2) and TRBJ2-2; a weak D match, TRBD2 (6 bases). Germline V lookup: CDR1 LGHDT, CDR2 YNNKEL (reference sequence). The CDR3 runs 20 residues. Here the CDR3 reads CASSHSYPGGVSPNTGELFF. The CDR3 nucleotides read TGTGCCAGCAGCCATTCTTACCCGGGCGGGGTAAGTCCGAATACCGGGGAGCTGTTTTTT.

This chain connects TRBV13 to TRBJ1-2, with 8 bases aligning to TRBD1. The length of the CDR3 is 13 residues. Germline CDR1 reads PRHDT; CDR2 reads FYEKMQ (reference sequence). Trimming cost V 5 bases and J 7 bases; bases outside gene matches: 6. CDR3 in amino acids: CASSMDRASGYTF. For the CDR3, the DNA is TGTGCCAGCAGCATGGACAGGGCATCTGGCTACACCTTC.

This clone was observed a single time. J is TRBJ2-6 and V is TRBV4-3; unclear D gene. The V and J ends lost 0 bases and 0 bases respectively, with 18 bases between them. Germline V gives CDR1 LGHNA, CDR2 YSLEER. The CDR3 is made up of 20 amino acids. This CDR3 is CASSQDPFTGPGSGANVLTF. For the CDR3, the DNA is TGCGCCAGCAGCCAAGATCCCTTCACGGGTCCCGGCTCTGGGGCCAACGTCCTGACTTTC.

This sequence joins TRBV10-2 and TRBJ1-1; D is undetermined. The length of the CDR3 is 12 residues. The germline CDR1 and CDR2 sequences are WSHSY and SAAADI. Trimming stripped 6 bases from V and 0 bases from J, with 5 bases between. Here the CDR3 reads CASSPLNTEAFF. For the CDR3, the DNA is TGCGCCAGCAGCCCTTTGAACACTGAAGCTTTCTTT.

The chain recombines TRBV11-2 with TRBJ2-3; 9 nucleotides align to TRBD2. The ends lost 8 bases at V and 2 bases at J; junction bases unmatched: 8. Looked up from germline, CDR1 is SGHAT and CDR2 is FQNNGV. CDR3 length equals 15 residues. CDR3 region: CASGPAGGNTDTQYF. The CDR3, as DNA: TGTGCCAGCGGACCAGCGGGAGGAAACACAGATACGCAGTATTTT.

The chain is built from TRBV5-4 and TRBJ1-1, with 7 bases aligning to TRBD1. From germline, CDR1 is SGHNT and CDR2 YYREEE (reference sequence). This CDR3 comprises 16 residues. J gave up 1 base and V 4 bases, and 10 bases lay outside the gene matches. The CDR3 reads CASSPQTGFRNTEAFF. The CDR3 nucleotides are TGTGCCAGCAGCCCGCAGACAGGGTTTCGGAACACTGAAGCTTTCTTT.

The rearrangement joins TRBV4-2 to TRBJ2-1; 9 nucleotides match TRBD2. The J segment lost 5 bases and the V segment lost 1 base, leaving 9 bases of the junction unmatched. Germline CDR1 reads LGHNA; CDR2 reads YNFKEQ. The CDR3 length is 17 residues. The DNA of the CDR3 is TGTGCCAGCAGCCAAGGACTGGGGCTAGCGGGGAACAATGAGCAGTTCTTC. The encoded protein is CASSQGLGLAGNNEQFF.

The chain joins TRBV29-1 to TRBJ1-3; the match to TRBD1 covers 7 bases. The CDR3 spans 14 residues. Germline lookup yields CDR1 SQVTM and CDR2 ANQGSEA. Trimming took 2 bases from V and 4 from J; bases not matched to a gene: 5. In nucleotides, the CDR3 is TGCAGCGTTGAAAAAGGCAGGGGGGGAAACACCATATATTTT. Translated, it gives CSVEKGRGGNTIYF.

The chain joins TRBV7-9 to TRBJ1-1; perhaps TRBD1 as D (5 bases). CDR1 is SEHNR, CDR2 FQNEAQ, per germline (reference sequence). Between the trimmed V and J ends, which lost 5 bases and 3 bases, there was a span of 7 bases. The CDR3 contains 12 residues. CDR3 sequence: CASSSRDTEAFF. Written as DNA, the CDR3 is TGTGCCAGCAGCAGCAGGGACACTGAAGCTTTCTTT.

This clone was observed a single time. The rearrangement uses TRBV4-2 and TRBJ2-7; 7 bases fit TRBD2. The trim removed 2 bases at V and 4 bases at J, leaving 8 bases unmatched. CDR3 length: 15 amino acids. CDR1 and CDR2 (germline): LGHNA, YNFKEQ. CDR3 nucleotides: TGTGCCAGCAGCCAACGGGGAGGGAGCGAATACGAGCAGTACTTC. The encoded protein is CASSQRGGSEYEQYF.

The chain has TRBV5-4 and TRBJ1-5, with 7 bases matching TRBD1. The length of the CDR3 is 18 residues. The V segment lost 1 base and the J segment 4 bases; nucleotides outside the gene matches: 14. The V gene's germline CDR1 is SGHNT and CDR2 YYREEE (reference sequence). The DNA for the CDR3 is TGTGCCAGCAGCTTGATGGACGGACCGGGACAGAAGAATCAGCCCCAGCATTTT. As protein: CASSLMDGPGQKNQPQHF.

The chain links TRBV4-3 to TRBJ1-2, with D unclear. Germline-derived CDR1 and CDR2 are LGHNA and YSLEER. The V end was cut by 5 bases, the J end by 1 base, with 17 bases between. The CDR3 consists of 16 residues. CDR3 region: CASSSRRSQHNYGYTF. CDR3 bases: TGCGCCAGCAGCTCCAGACGGAGCCAGCATAACTATGGCTACACCTTC.

V gene TRBV6-5 combines with J gene TRBJ2-7; 7 bases agree with TRBD1. J was trimmed by 0 bases and V by 8 bases; bases with no gene match: 4. In germline, CDR1 is MNHEY, CDR2 SVGAGI. This CDR3 contains 13 residues. The CDR3 DNA reads as TGTGCCAGCCAGGGGGTCAGCTCCTACGAGCAGTACTTC. This sequence encodes CASQGVSSYEQYF.

The sample holds one count of this clone. The rearrangement uses TRBV5-1 and TRBJ1-1, with a tentative D call TRBD1 (6 bases). This CDR3 comprises 14 residues. CDR1 and CDR2 from the germline V gene are SGHRS and YFSETQ. The ends were cut back, 2 bases at V and 6 bases at J, with 14 bases in the middle. The CDR3 protein is CASSFAGGGAEAFF. As DNA, the CDR3 is TGCGCCAGCAGCTTTGCGGGGGGCGGCGCTGAAGCTTTCTTT.

The chain carries TRBV29-1 and TRBJ1-5, with 7 positions matching TRBD1. Germline V gene lookup returns CDR1 SQVTM and CDR2 ANQGSEA. Losses at the gene ends were 4 bases for V and 4 bases for J; bases not matched to a gene: 4. The CDR3 is 13 residues long. CDR3 sequence: CSVGDSPNQPQHF. In nucleotides, the CDR3 is TGCAGCGTTGGGGACAGTCCGAATCAGCCCCAGCATTTT.

This clone has more than one count but fewer than ten. The CDR3 here is CASSSGAGSNEKLFF. CDR3 DNA: TGTGCCAGCAGCTCTGGTGCAGGCAGTAATGAAAAACTGTTTTTT. The chain employs TRBV3-1 (or the pseudogene TRBV3-2) and TRBJ1-4; D ambiguous. V lost 5 bases, J lost 4 bases, and 14 bases lay in between. The CDR3 length is 15 residues. Germline-derived CDR1 and CDR2 are LGHDT and YNNKEL (reference sequence).

The chain uses TRBV3-1 (or the pseudogene TRBV3-2) and TRBJ1-4; D unresolved. Per the germline V gene, CDR1 is LGHDT and CDR2 is YNNKEL (reference sequence). The CDR3 runs to 12 residues. Trimming stripped 1 base from V and 10 bases from J, with 7 bases between. The CDR3 region is CASSQVLGKLFF. CDR3 in DNA: TGTGCCAGCAGCCAAGTCCTCGGAAAACTGTTTTTT.

CDR3 loop: CASSASGPSNEKLFF. The DNA of the CDR3 is TGTGCCAGCAGTGCTTCTGGCCCTTCTAATGAAAAACTGTTTTTT. The chain has TRBV25-1 and TRBJ1-4, with D unclear. V was clipped by 4 bases and J by 3 bases, with 12 bases between them. The germline V gene has CDR1 MGHDK and CDR2 SYGVNS. The CDR3 is 15 residues long.